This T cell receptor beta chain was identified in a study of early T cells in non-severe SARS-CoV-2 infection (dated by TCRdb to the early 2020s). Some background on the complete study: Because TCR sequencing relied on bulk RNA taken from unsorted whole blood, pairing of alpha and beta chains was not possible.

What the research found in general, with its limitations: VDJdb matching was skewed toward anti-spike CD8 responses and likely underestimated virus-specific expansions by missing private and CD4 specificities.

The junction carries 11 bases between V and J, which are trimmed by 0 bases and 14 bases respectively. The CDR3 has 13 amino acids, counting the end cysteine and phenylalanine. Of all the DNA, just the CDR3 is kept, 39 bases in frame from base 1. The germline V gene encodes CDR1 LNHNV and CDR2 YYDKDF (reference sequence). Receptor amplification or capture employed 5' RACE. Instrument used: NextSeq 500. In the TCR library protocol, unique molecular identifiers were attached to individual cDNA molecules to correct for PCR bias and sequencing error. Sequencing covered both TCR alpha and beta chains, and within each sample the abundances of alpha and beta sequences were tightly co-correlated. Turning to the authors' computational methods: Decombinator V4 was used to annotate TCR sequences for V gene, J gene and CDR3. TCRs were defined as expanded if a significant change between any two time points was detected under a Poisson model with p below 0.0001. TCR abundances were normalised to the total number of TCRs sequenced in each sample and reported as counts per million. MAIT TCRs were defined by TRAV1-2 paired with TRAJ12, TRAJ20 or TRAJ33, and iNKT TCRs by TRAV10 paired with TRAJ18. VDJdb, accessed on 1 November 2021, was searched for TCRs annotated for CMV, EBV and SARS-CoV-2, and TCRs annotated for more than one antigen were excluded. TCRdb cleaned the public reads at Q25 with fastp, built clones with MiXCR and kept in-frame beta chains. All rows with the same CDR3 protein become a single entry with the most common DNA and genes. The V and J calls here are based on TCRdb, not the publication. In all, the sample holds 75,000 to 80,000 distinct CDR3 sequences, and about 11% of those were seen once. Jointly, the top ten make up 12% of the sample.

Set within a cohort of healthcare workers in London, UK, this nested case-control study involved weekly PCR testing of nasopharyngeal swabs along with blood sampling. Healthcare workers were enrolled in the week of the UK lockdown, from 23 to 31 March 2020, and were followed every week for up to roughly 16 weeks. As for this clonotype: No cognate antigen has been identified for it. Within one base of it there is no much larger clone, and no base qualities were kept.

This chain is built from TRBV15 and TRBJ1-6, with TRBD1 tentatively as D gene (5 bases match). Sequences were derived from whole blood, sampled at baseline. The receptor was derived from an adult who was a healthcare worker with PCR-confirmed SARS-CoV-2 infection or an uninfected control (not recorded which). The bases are TGTGCCACCAGCAGAGATCAGGGCGGGTCCCTCCACTTT. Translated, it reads CATSRDQGGSLHF.